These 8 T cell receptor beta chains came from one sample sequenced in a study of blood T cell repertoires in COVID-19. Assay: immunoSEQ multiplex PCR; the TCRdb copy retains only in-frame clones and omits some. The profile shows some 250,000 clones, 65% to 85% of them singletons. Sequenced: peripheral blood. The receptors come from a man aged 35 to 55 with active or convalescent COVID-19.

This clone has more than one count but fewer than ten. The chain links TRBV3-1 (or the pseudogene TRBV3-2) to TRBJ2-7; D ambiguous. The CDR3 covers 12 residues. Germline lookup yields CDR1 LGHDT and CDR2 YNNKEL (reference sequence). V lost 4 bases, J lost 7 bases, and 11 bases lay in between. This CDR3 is CASSPFGSEQYF. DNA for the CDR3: TGTGCCAGCAGCCCTTTCGGGTCGGAGCAGTACTTC.

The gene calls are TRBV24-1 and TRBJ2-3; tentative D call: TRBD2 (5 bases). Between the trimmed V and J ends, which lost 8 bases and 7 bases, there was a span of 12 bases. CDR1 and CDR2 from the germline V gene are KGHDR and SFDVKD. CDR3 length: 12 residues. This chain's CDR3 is CATTSEANTQYF. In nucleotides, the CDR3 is TGTGCCACCACCTCGGAGGCGAATACGCAGTATTTT.

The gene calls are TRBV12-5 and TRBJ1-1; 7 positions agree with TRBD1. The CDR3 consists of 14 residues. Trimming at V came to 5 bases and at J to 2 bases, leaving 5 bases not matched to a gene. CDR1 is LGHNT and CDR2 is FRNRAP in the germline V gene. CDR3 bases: TGTGCTAGTGGTCCGGGACAGTCTAACACTGAAGCTTTCTTT. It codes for CASGPGQSNTEAFF.

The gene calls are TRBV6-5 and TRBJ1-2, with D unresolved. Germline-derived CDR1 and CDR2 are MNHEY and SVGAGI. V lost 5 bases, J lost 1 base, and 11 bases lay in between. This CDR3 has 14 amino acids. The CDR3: CASSQSQLNYGYTF. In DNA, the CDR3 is TGTGCCAGCAGTCAATCACAGCTTAACTATGGCTACACCTTC.

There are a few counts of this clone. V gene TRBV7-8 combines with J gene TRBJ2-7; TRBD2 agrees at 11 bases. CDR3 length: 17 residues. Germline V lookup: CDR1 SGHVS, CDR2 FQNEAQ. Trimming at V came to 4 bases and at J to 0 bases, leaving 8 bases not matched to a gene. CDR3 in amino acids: CASSYGTSGLRSYEQYF. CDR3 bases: TGTGCCAGCAGCTACGGGACTAGCGGCCTTCGCTCCTACGAGCAGTACTTC. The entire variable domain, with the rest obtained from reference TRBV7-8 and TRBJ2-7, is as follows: GAGVSQSPRYKVAKRGQDVALRCDPISGHVSLFWYQQALGQGPEFLTYFQNEAQLDKSGLPSDRFFAERPEGSVSTLKIQRTQQEDSAVYLCASSYGTSGLRSYEQYFGPGTRLTVT.

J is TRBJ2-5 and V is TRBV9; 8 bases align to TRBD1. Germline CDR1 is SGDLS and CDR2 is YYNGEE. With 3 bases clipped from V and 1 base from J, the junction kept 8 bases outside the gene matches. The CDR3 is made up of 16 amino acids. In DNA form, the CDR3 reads TGTGCCAGCAGCGAAGCGCCCGGGACAGGCCAAGAGACCCAGTACTTC. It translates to CASSEAPGTGQETQYF.

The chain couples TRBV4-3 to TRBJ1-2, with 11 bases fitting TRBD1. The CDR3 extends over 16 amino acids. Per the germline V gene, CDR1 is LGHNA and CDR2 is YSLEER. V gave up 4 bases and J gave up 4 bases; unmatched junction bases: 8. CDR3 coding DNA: TGCGCCAGCAGCCGCTCCGCCGGGACAGGGGGCTATGGCTACACCTTC. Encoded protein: CASSRSAGTGGYGYTF.

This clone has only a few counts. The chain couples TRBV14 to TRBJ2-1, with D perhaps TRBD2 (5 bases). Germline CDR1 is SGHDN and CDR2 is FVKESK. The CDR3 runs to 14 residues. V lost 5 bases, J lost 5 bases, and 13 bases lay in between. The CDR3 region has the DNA TGTGCCAGCAGCTCCCTGCGAGGGCACAATGAGCAGTTCTTC. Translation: CASSSLRGHNEQFF.